Presented here are 17 T cell receptor beta chains from one specimen sequenced in a study of blood T cells in healthy people across ages (dated by TCRdb to 2013 to 2016). The library was obtained by 5' RACE. The sample was run on an Illumina HiSeq 2500. A second PCR of roughly 7 to 11 cycles was performed with a sample-barcoded 5' primer and a J-beta primer mix. Through fastp at Q25 and MiXCR, TCRdb rebuilt clones from the public reads, retaining in-frame beta chains. Records with the same CDR3 protein are collapsed into one entry carrying the most frequent genes and DNA. Counted in this sample were about 900,000 distinct CDR3 sequences; around 68% of them appeared once. The ten largest clones add up to about a quarter of the sample. The sequenced sample was blood. These receptors all stem from a man aged 30-40 years in good health.

This clonotype has only a few counts. This sequence joins TRBV15 and TRBJ2-3; TRBD2 is a possible D gene (5 bases). V lost 0 bases and J 4 bases, leaving 11 bases between the germline ends. There are 15 residues in the CDR3. In germline, CDR1 is LNHNV, CDR2 YYDKDF (reference sequence). Here the CDR3 DNA reads TGTGCCACCAGCAGAGATCGACGGGGTCCAGATACGCAGTATTTT. Translation gives CATSRDRRGPDTQYF.

CDR3 protein: CSAPSGRTTYNEQFF. The CDR3 nucleotides are TGCAGTGCTCCTAGCGGGAGGACGACCTACAATGAGCAGTTCTTC. The V call is TRBV20-1, the J call TRBJ2-1; 11 positions agree with TRBD2. The CDR3 is made up of 15 amino acids. The V gene end was trimmed by 5 bases and the J gene end by 2 bases; junction bases not matched to a gene: 5. From germline, CDR1 is DFQATT and CDR2 SNEGSKA (reference sequence).

The V and J genes are TRBV20-1 and TRBJ1-2; TRBD1 matches at 9 bases. The CDR3 covers 15 residues. The V segment lost 4 bases and the J segment 3 bases; nucleotides outside the gene matches: 9. Germline CDR1 and CDR2: DFQATT and SNEGSKA (reference sequence). The CDR3 nucleotides read TGCAGTGCTAACCCCCCACAGGGGGCTGACTATGGCTACACCTTC. It yields the protein CSANPPQGADYGYTF.

This rearrangement joins TRBV28 to TRBJ1-4; a weak D match, TRBD1 (6 bases). The germline V gene encodes CDR1 MDHEN and CDR2 SYDVKM. The V end was cut by 5 bases, the J end by 6 bases, with 13 bases between. The CDR3 totals 14 residues. The DNA of the CDR3 is TGTGCCAGCAGTCGAGGGGGGGCCGATGAAAAACTGTTTTTT. It is translated as CASSRGGADEKLFF.

On this clonotype: Possible read error: a much larger clone is one base away. The V gene is TRBV20-1, the J gene TRBJ2-7; D is unclear. The germline V and J ends were trimmed by 3 bases and 8 bases, with 14 bases remaining between them. The CDR3 totals 12 residues. The V gene's germline CDR1 is DFQATT and CDR2 SNEGSKA (reference sequence). The CDR3 bases are TGCAGTGCTAGGGACGGGCCATACAAGCAGTACTTC. This codes for CSARDGPYKQYF.

The chain has TRBV28 and TRBJ2-1; D unresolved. Per germline, CDR1 MDHEN and CDR2 SYDVKM. There are 16 residues in the CDR3. Trimming took off 5 bases at V and 0 bases at J, with 14 bases between the two ends. CDR3 region: CASSPSQAPSYNEQFF. CDR3 nucleotides: TGTGCCAGCAGTCCAAGCCAGGCCCCCTCCTACAATGAGCAGTTCTTC.

The V gene is TRBV20-1, the J gene TRBJ1-5; D is possibly TRBD1 (5 bases). V was pared by 5 bases and J by 1 base, with 15 bases between. Germline loops: CDR1 DFQATT, CDR2 SNEGSKA (reference sequence). The CDR3 has 15 residues. The CDR3 coding sequence is TGCAGTGCTCCTAGGAGGGGACTGAGCAATCAGCCCCAGCATTTT. It specifies CSAPRRGLSNQPQHF.

To note about this clonotype: The final CDR3 position lacks the conserved phenylalanine or tryptophan, pointing to a likely read error. The CDR3 sequence: CASSLSIAGGGHNEQFS. CDR3 DNA: TGTGCCAGCAGTTTATCGATAGCGGGAGGTGGCCACAATGAGCAGTTCTCC. J is TRBJ2-1 and V is TRBV27; the match to TRBD2 covers 10 bases. The V gene end was trimmed by 0 bases and the J gene end by 5 bases; junction bases not matched to a gene: 7. The CDR3 runs to 17 residues. CDR1 and CDR2 from the germline V gene are MNHEY and SMNVEV (reference sequence).

This clonotype was seen a handful of times. The chain couples TRBV20-1 to TRBJ2-3, with D possibly being TRBD2 (6 bases). Germline V gives CDR1 DFQATT, CDR2 SNEGSKA (reference sequence). V lost 3 bases, J lost 0 bases, and 10 bases lay in between. CDR3 length: 14 amino acids. The CDR3 DNA follows: TGCAGTGCTAGCCGGCGGGGCAGCACAGATACGCAGTATTTT. It specifies CSASRRGSTDTQYF.

This clonotype was observed a few times. The rearrangement links TRBV5-1 to TRBJ2-5; TRBD1 matches at 8 bases. The J call is in doubt because the DNA end fits TRBJ2-7 better. This CDR3 contains 15 residues. The germline gives CDR1 SGHRS, CDR2 YFSETQ. The chain's CDR3 is CASSLWDRPSYEQYF. For the CDR3, the DNA is TGCGCCAGCAGCTTGTGGGACAGGCCTAGCTACGAGCAGTACTTC.

The chain employs TRBV2 and TRBJ2-5, with D unresolved. V gave up 10 bases and J gave up 5 bases, with 17 bases separating them. Germline V gene sequence: CDR1 SNHLY, CDR2 FYNNEI. This CDR3 has 13 amino acids. CDR3 nucleotide sequence: TGTGCCACGTGGACCCCCCCCCAGGAGACCCAGTACTTC. This codes for CATWTPPQETQYF.

As DNA, the CDR3 is TGCGCCAGCAGTGAGGTCTACCAAGAGACCCAGTACTTC. Translated, it gives CASSEVYQETQYF. The chain is built from TRBV10-2 and TRBJ2-5, with D hard to call. The CDR3 is 13 residues long. Trimming removed 2 bases at V and 0 bases at J, with 4 bases between. Germline assignment: CDR1 WSHSY and CDR2 SAAADI.

The chain is built from TRBV10-3 and TRBJ1-5; D is perhaps TRBD1 (6 bases). The CDR3 has 16 residues. Germline V gene data show CDR1 as ENHRY and CDR2 as SYGVKD. The V end was cut by 4 bases, the J end by 0 bases, with 13 bases between. The CDR3 protein is CAISVGGQYSNQPQHF. The CDR3 DNA reads as TGTGCCATCAGTGTTGGAGGACAGTATAGCAATCAGCCCCAGCATTTT.

This clonotype was seen a single time. An end of the junction does not agree with germline; a read error may underlie this. This rearrangement joins TRBV7-9 to TRBJ1-2; D remains ambiguous. This CDR3 has 14 amino acids. Germline values: CDR1 SEHNR, CDR2 FQNEAQ (reference sequence). The DNA for the CDR3 is TGTGCCGGCAGCTTATATCTGAGGGACTATGGCTACACCTTC. This translates into CAGSLYLRDYGYTF.

This clonotype was counted only a few times. This chain links TRBV20-1 with TRBJ1-5; no clear D gene. The germline V gene has CDR1 DFQATT and CDR2 SNEGSKA (reference sequence). This CDR3 contains 14 residues. The V and J ends lost 4 bases and 3 bases respectively, with 13 bases between them. In DNA, the CDR3 is TGCAGTGCTAAACGCCGGACGGTCAATCAGCCCCAGCATTTT. Translation: CSAKRRTVNQPQHF.

This clonotype was observed once. The CDR3 sequence: CASSAPRGLGDTQYF. CDR3 nucleotide sequence: TGTGCCAGCAGTGCCCCCAGGGGGCTTGGAGATACGCAGTATTTT. The chain couples TRBV28 to TRBJ2-3; the match to TRBD1 covers 8 bases. CDR1 is MDHEN, CDR2 SYDVKM, per germline. J lost 5 bases, V lost 5 bases, and 9 bases had no gene match. This CDR3 has 15 residues.

This chain joins TRBV12-3 or TRBV12-4 and TRBJ2-5, with D perhaps matching TRBD2 (6 bases). The CDR3 has 14 residues. The germline V and J ends were trimmed by 5 bases and 5 bases, with 15 bases remaining between them. The CDR3, as DNA: TGTGCCAGCAGTCCAAGCGGAGGGTCCGAGACCCAGTACTTC. Residues: CASSPSGGSETQYF.